The rows below give T cell receptor beta chains drawn from one sample of a study of brain T cells in children with intractable seizures. Profiling relied on immunoSEQ multiplex PCR, and the TCRdb table lists in-frame clones only, not all of them. The repertoire holds about 340,000 clones, with over 90% as singletons. This material consisted of peripheral blood, taken roughly 5 months after surgery. These receptor sequences come from a boy under three years old with tuberous sclerosis and intractable seizures. CDR3s include the opening cysteine and the closing phenylalanine or tryptophan. The D gene is left open where the match is weak. Size values are once, few and many counts, or a class for expanded clones, and some rows have none.

CDR3 DNA: TGTGCCAGCAGATACGGACTAGCGATAGCCAAAAACATTCAGTACTTC
CDR3 protein: CASRYGLAIAKNIQYF
V gene: TRBV2
J gene: TRBJ2-4
D gene: TRBD2
clone size: -

CDR3 DNA: TGTGCCAGCAGCGTAGGAGGGAGTCGATCCTACAATGAGCAGTTCTTC
CDR3 protein: CASSVGGSRSYNEQFF
V gene: TRBV9
J gene: TRBJ2-1
D gene: -
clone size: -

CDR3 DNA: TGTGCCAGCAGTGTGGAGGCTAGCACAGATACGCAGTATTTT
CDR3 protein: CASSVEASTDTQYF
V gene: TRBV6-4
J gene: TRBJ2-3
D gene: -
clone size: -

CDR3 DNA: TGTGCCAGCATGGTAGCTCGCGGCACCGGGGAGCTGTTTTTT
CDR3 protein: CASMVARGTGELFF
V gene: TRBV6-5
J gene: TRBJ2-2
D gene: -
clone size: -

CDR3 DNA: TGCAGCGTTGCACAGGGGGCGCGGGGCTACACCTTC
CDR3 protein: CSVAQGARGYTF
V gene: TRBV29-1
J gene: TRBJ1-2
D gene: TRBD1
clone size: -

CDR3 DNA: TGTGCCAGCACCTGGACAGGGGTCAACGAGCAGTACTTC
CDR3 protein: CASTWTGVNEQYF
V gene: TRBV2
J gene: TRBJ2-7
D gene: TRBD1
clone size: -

CDR3 DNA: TGTGCCAGCAGCTTAGGGACTAGCGGCACAGATACGCAGTATTTT
CDR3 protein: CASSLGTSGTDTQYF
V gene: TRBV9
J gene: TRBJ2-3
D gene: TRBD2
clone size: -

CDR3 DNA: TGTGCCAGTAGTATAGGACAATCGAACACTGAAGCTTTCTTT
CDR3 protein: CASSIGQSNTEAFF
V gene: TRBV19
J gene: TRBJ1-1
D gene: -
clone size: -

CDR3 DNA: TGTGCCAGCAAGGGTCGGGGGGATATGCCCCAGCATTTT
CDR3 protein: CASKGRGDMPQHF
V gene: TRBV6-5
J gene: TRBJ1-5
D gene: -
clone size: -

CDR3 DNA: TGTGCCAGCAGTTCTTACAGGGGACCTGAAGCTTTCTTT
CDR3 protein: CASSSYRGPEAFF
V gene: TRBV12-3/TRBV12-4
J gene: TRBJ1-1
D gene: TRBD1
clone size: -

CDR3 DNA: TGTGCCATTAAACGTAACTATGGCTACACCTTC
CDR3 protein: CAIKRNYGYTF
V gene: TRBV12-3/TRBV12-4
J gene: TRBJ1-2
D gene: -
clone size: -

CDR3 DNA: TGCGCCAGCAGCTTGGTAACGCAACAAAGCACAGATACGCAGTATTTT
CDR3 protein: CASSLVTQQSTDTQYF
V gene: TRBV5-1
J gene: TRBJ2-3
D gene: -
clone size: -

CDR3 DNA: TGTGCCAGTAGCCCGGACTTTAGCTCCTACAATGAGCAGTTCTTC
CDR3 protein: CASSPDFSSYNEQFF
V gene: TRBV19
J gene: TRBJ2-1
D gene: -
clone size: -

CDR3 DNA: TGTGCCGGAAACGGACTAGCGGGGGAAGTCACAGATACGCAGTATTTT
CDR3 protein: CAGNGLAGEVTDTQYF
V gene: TRBV25-1
J gene: TRBJ2-3
D gene: TRBD2
clone size: -

CDR3 DNA: TGTGCCAGCACCTCACTCCGGGGGGCCTCCTACGAGCAGTACTTC
CDR3 protein: CASTSLRGASYEQYF
V gene: TRBV7-9
J gene: TRBJ2-7
D gene: -
clone size: -

CDR3 DNA: TGTGCCAGCAGCGACTCCCGCAGGGGGGGAGATACGCAGTATTTT
CDR3 protein: CASSDSRRGGDTQYF
V gene: TRBV6-5
J gene: TRBJ2-3
D gene: -
clone size: -

CDR3 DNA: TGTGCCAGCAGCCAAGGCAACTATGGCTACACCTTC
CDR3 protein: CASSQGNYGYTF
V gene: TRBV14
J gene: TRBJ1-2
D gene: -
clone size: -

CDR3 DNA: TGTGCCAGCAGCTTTGGGACCGCCGTGGGAGGCTACACCTTC
CDR3 protein: CASSFGTAVGGYTF
V gene: TRBV5-6
J gene: TRBJ1-2
D gene: -
clone size: -

CDR3 DNA: TGTGCCAGCAGCTTAGGGTACAGGGAATTTCCTTATGGCTACACCTTC
CDR3 protein: CASSLGYREFPYGYTF
V gene: TRBV7-9
J gene: TRBJ1-2
D gene: -
clone size: once

CDR3 DNA: TGTGCCAGCGGGTCGGACAGGGCATTATACAATGAGCAGTTCTTC
CDR3 protein: CASGSDRALYNEQFF
V gene: TRBV19
J gene: TRBJ2-1
D gene: TRBD1
clone size: -

CDR3 DNA: TGTGCCAGCTCAGACCAGGGGGGCACTGAAGCTTTCTTT
CDR3 protein: CASSDQGGTEAFF
V gene: TRBV18
J gene: TRBJ1-1
D gene: TRBD1
clone size: -

CDR3 DNA: TGTGCCAGCAGTCAATCCGCGGAGGTCACTGAAGCTTTCTTT
CDR3 protein: CASSQSAEVTEAFF
V gene: TRBV28
J gene: TRBJ1-1
D gene: -
clone size: few

CDR3 DNA: TGCGCCAGCAGCCAAGAAGTGGGTTCCTATAATTCACCCCTCCACTTT
CDR3 protein: CASSQEVGSYNSPLHF
V gene: TRBV4-1
J gene: TRBJ1-6
D gene: -
clone size: -

CDR3 DNA: TGTGCCAGCAGTTTAACGTCAGGGCGCGGCTACACCTTC
CDR3 protein: CASSLTSGRGYTF
V gene: TRBV12-3/TRBV12-4
J gene: TRBJ1-2
D gene: -
clone size: once

CDR3 DNA: TGTGCCAGCAGGGTGAACTATAATTCACCCCTCCACTTT
CDR3 protein: CASRVNYNSPLHF
V gene: TRBV2
J gene: TRBJ1-6
D gene: -
clone size: -

CDR3 DNA: TGTGCCAGCAGCGTGGAGGGTAAGACCGGGGAGCTGTTTTTT
CDR3 protein: CASSVEGKTGELFF
V gene: TRBV4-2
J gene: TRBJ2-2
D gene: -
clone size: once

CDR3 DNA: TGTGCCAGCAGCCCTCTGAACACTGAAGCTTTCTTT
CDR3 protein: CASSPLNTEAFF
V gene: TRBV11-2
J gene: TRBJ1-1
D gene: -
clone size: -

CDR3 DNA: TGTGCCAGCAGCTTACTGGCCGACGAGCAGTACTTC
CDR3 protein: CASSLLADEQYF
V gene: TRBV13
J gene: TRBJ2-7
D gene: -
clone size: -

CDR3 DNA: TGCGCCAGCAGCTTCGACGGGACAGGGGATCAGCCCCAGCATTTT
CDR3 protein: CASSFDGTGDQPQHF
V gene: TRBV5-1
J gene: TRBJ1-5
D gene: TRBD1
clone size: -

CDR3 DNA: TGTGCCAGCAGCTTGGCCCGGGGGGCTTCCTACAATGAGCAGTTCTTC
CDR3 protein: CASSLARGASYNEQFF
V gene: TRBV5-6
J gene: TRBJ2-1
D gene: -
clone size: -

CDR3 DNA: TGTGCCAGCAGTTCTAGCGGGAGGAATGACTACGAGCAGTACTTC
CDR3 protein: CASSSSGRNDYEQYF
V gene: TRBV6-2/TRBV6-3
J gene: TRBJ2-7
D gene: TRBD2
clone size: -

CDR3 DNA: TGTGCCAGCAGTCCCCGGGGAGCCGGGGCCTACGAGCAGTACTTC
CDR3 protein: CASSPRGAGAYEQYF
V gene: TRBV27
J gene: TRBJ2-7
D gene: -
clone size: -

CDR3 DNA: TGTGCCAGCAGCTTATGGACAGGCCACAACACTGAAGCTTTCTTT
CDR3 protein: CASSLWTGHNTEAFF
V gene: TRBV7-8
J gene: TRBJ1-1
D gene: TRBD1
clone size: once

CDR3 DNA: TGTGCCAGCAGTTCCCTGCTAGCCTACTACGAGCAGTACTTC
CDR3 protein: CASSSLLAYYEQYF
V gene: TRBV28
J gene: TRBJ2-7
D gene: -
clone size: -

CDR3 DNA: TGTGCCAGCAGCTTAGATCGAACGGGACAAGAGTTCTTC
CDR3 protein: CASSLDRTGQEFF
V gene: TRBV11-2
J gene: TRBJ2-1
D gene: -
clone size: -

CDR3 DNA: TGTGCCAGCAGCCGAGCGGGGGGGCCCTACAATGAGCAGTTCTTC
CDR3 protein: CASSRAGGPYNEQFF
V gene: TRBV7-9
J gene: TRBJ2-1
D gene: TRBD2
clone size: -

CDR3 DNA: TGTGCCAGCAGTTTCGGCGGGGAGCTGTTTTTT
CDR3 protein: CASSFGGELFF
V gene: TRBV27
J gene: TRBJ2-2
D gene: -
clone size: -

CDR3 DNA: TGTGCCAGCAGTTTGAGGGGACTCGGGACTGAAGCTTTCTTT
CDR3 protein: CASSLRGLGTEAFF
V gene: TRBV27
J gene: TRBJ1-1
D gene: -
clone size: once

CDR3 DNA: TGTGCCAGTAGTATAGCGGCTAGCGCCATCTCCTACAATGAGCAGTTCTTC
CDR3 protein: CASSIAASAISYNEQFF
V gene: TRBV19
J gene: TRBJ2-1
D gene: -
clone size: -

CDR3 DNA: TGTGCCAGCAGTTCCCTAGGGTCCTCCTACGAGCAGTACTTC
CDR3 protein: CASSSLGSSYEQYF
V gene: TRBV27
J gene: TRBJ2-7
D gene: -
clone size: once

CDR3 DNA: TGTGCCTGGAGTGACAGAAATTCTTACGAGCAGTACTTC
CDR3 protein: CAWSDRNSYEQYF
V gene: TRBV30
J gene: TRBJ2-7
D gene: -
clone size: -

CDR3 DNA: TGTGCCAGCAGCCAAGGGGACAGGACTAATGAAAAACTGTTTTTT
CDR3 protein: CASSQGDRTNEKLFF
V gene: TRBV4-2
J gene: TRBJ1-4
D gene: TRBD1
clone size: once

CDR3 DNA: TGTGCCAGCAGCTTGGACAGGAACCTACACAATGAGCAGTTCTTC
CDR3 protein: CASSLDRNLHNEQFF
V gene: TRBV7-6
J gene: TRBJ2-1
D gene: TRBD1
clone size: -

CDR3 DNA: TGTGCCAGGGGACGGAGACCCTACGAGCAGTACTTC
CDR3 protein: CARGRRPYEQYF
V gene: TRBV21-1
J gene: TRBJ2-7
D gene: -
clone size: -

CDR3 DNA: TGTGCCAGCAGCCCGCTGACAGGGGGCACTGAAGCTTTCTTT
CDR3 protein: CASSPLTGGTEAFF
V gene: TRBV5-6
J gene: TRBJ1-1
D gene: TRBD1
clone size: once

CDR3 DNA: TGTGCCGGCTTGGGGACGGAACCCACAACTAATGAAAAACTGTTTTTT
CDR3 protein: CAGLGTEPTTNEKLFF
V gene: TRBV7-3
J gene: TRBJ1-4
D gene: -
clone size: -

CDR3 DNA: TGCAGCGTTGGCCAGGGGGATAGCTATGGCTACACCTTC
CDR3 protein: CSVGQGDSYGYTF
V gene: TRBV29-1
J gene: TRBJ1-2
D gene: TRBD1
clone size: -

CDR3 DNA: TGTGCCAGCAGCTTAGCTCCGAAGAATGGCTACACCTTC
CDR3 protein: CASSLAPKNGYTF
V gene: TRBV7-9
J gene: TRBJ1-2
D gene: -
clone size: once

CDR3 DNA: TGTGCCAGCAGCTTCAACGGACGGCATAGCAATCAGCCCCAGCATTTT
CDR3 protein: CASSFNGRHSNQPQHF
V gene: TRBV7-8
J gene: TRBJ1-5
D gene: -
clone size: -

CDR3 DNA: TGCGCCAGCAGCTTGGCCCCGGACAGGGGGCGGAACACTGAAGCTTTCTTT
CDR3 protein: CASSLAPDRGRNTEAFF
V gene: TRBV5-1
J gene: TRBJ1-1
D gene: TRBD1
clone size: -

CDR3 DNA: TGTGCCAGCAGCTTATCAGGGGTGAAGTACGTCTACAATGAGCAGTTCTTC
CDR3 protein: CASSLSGVKYVYNEQFF
V gene: TRBV7-2
J gene: TRBJ2-1
D gene: -
clone size: -

CDR3 DNA: TGTGCCAGCAGCGTACACAGGGCCTTGAACACTGAAGCTTTCTTT
CDR3 protein: CASSVHRALNTEAFF
V gene: TRBV28
J gene: TRBJ1-1
D gene: -
clone size: once

CDR3 DNA: TGTGCCAGCAGCGGCGGACTAGCGGGAGTCACCGGGTACAATGAGCAGTTCTTC
CDR3 protein: CASSGGLAGVTGYNEQFF
V gene: TRBV7-8
J gene: TRBJ2-1
D gene: TRBD2
clone size: -

CDR3 DNA: TGTGCCAGCAGTTTAGAGGGGCGACAGCCCCAGCATTTT
CDR3 protein: CASSLEGRQPQHF
V gene: TRBV12-3/TRBV12-4
J gene: TRBJ1-5
D gene: -
clone size: -

CDR3 DNA: TGTGCCAGCAGCCAGACAGGGTCCGTTCGGGCCCAGCATTTT
CDR3 protein: CASSQTGSVRAQHF
V gene: TRBV5-6
J gene: TRBJ1-5
D gene: TRBD1
clone size: few

CDR3 DNA: TGTGCCAGCAGCGCTGGGACAGGGAATAGAAAACTGTTTTTT
CDR3 protein: CASSAGTGNRKLFF
V gene: TRBV9
J gene: TRBJ1-4
D gene: TRBD1
clone size: -

CDR3 DNA: TGTGCCACCACCGGCCCGGACAGACAGTACACTGAAGCTTTCTTT
CDR3 protein: CATTGPDRQYTEAFF
V gene: TRBV24-1
J gene: TRBJ1-1
D gene: -
clone size: -

CDR3 DNA: TGTGCCAGCAGCTTAAATCCAGGGGGCTCCTACAATGAGCAGTTCTTC
CDR3 protein: CASSLNPGGSYNEQFF
V gene: TRBV7-3
J gene: TRBJ2-1
D gene: TRBD1
clone size: once

CDR3 DNA: TGTGCCAGCAGCGTAGGTGGACACAACACAGATACGCAGTATTTT
CDR3 protein: CASSVGGHNTDTQYF
V gene: TRBV9
J gene: TRBJ2-3
D gene: -
clone size: -